This T cell receptor beta chain was identified during a study of blood T cell repertoires in COVID-19. In the study overall: Collection of acute and convalescent COVID-19 samples took place in the United States, Italy and Spain.

Clones were read by immunoSEQ multiplex PCR, and TCRdb kept only the in-frame ones, dropping some. Of 130,000 to 150,000 clones detected, 70% to 90% appear once; the ten largest clones hold 6.2%. This CDR3 has 16 amino acids. CDR1 and CDR2 (germline): MNHEY, SMNVEV (reference sequence). V dropped 6 bases and J dropped 0 bases, with 18 bases sitting between them. Grouping used clinical history reported by participants in a survey and questionnaire. Symptom resolution, clearance, or two negative PCRs marked the recovered donors of Cohort 3. Input material: PBMCs or T cells enriched from blood (not recorded which). The receptor was isolated from a woman between 40 and 50 years old who had recovered from COVID-19. The chain carries TRBV27 and TRBJ2-7; a possible D gene is TRBD1 (5 bases). CDR3 in amino acids: CASRPPGNSISYEQYF. CDR3 bases: TGTGCCAGCAGACCTCCAGGGAACTCAATCTCCTACGAGCAGTACTTC.